This T cell receptor beta chain was sequenced in a study of cytotoxic CD8 clonotypes in ibrutinib-treated CLL. Study findings and constraints: Investigators sampled sustained-remission and progressing patients at differing times.

V was trimmed by 2 bases and J by 8 bases, leaving 15 bases between them. Germline V gene sequence: CDR1 LGHNA, CDR2 YSLEER. CDR3 size: 15 residues. Only in-frame clones appear in the TCRdb table, and some are missing; sequencing was by immunoSEQ multiplex PCR. The sample carries about 270,000 clones, about 72% recorded once. A few counts support this clone. The antigen remains unidentified. This sequence was found in a human donor with chronic lymphocytic leukemia. This chain joins TRBV4-3 and TRBJ1-4; tentative D call: TRBD1 (5 bases). Sequences were derived from PBMCs, sampled at disease progression, from a patient treated with ibrutinib. DNA for the CDR3: TGCGCCAGCAGCCAATACGCACTCTACAGGGAAAAACTGTTTTTT. Translated, it gives CASSQYALYREKLFF.